This entry concerns a single T cell receptor (beta chain). The CDR3 spans 19 residues. V shed 1 base, J shed 3 bases, and the junction held 9 bases outside the gene matches. Per the germline V gene, CDR1 is MGHRA and CDR2 is YSYEKL. Survey-level immunoSEQ sequencing profiled the TCR beta repertoire. The protocol was immunoSEQ multiplex PCR, while the TCRdb copy is restricted to in-frame clones and leaves out a portion. The table lists under 90,000 clones, roughly 95% of them singletons. The TCR sequence derives from a middle-aged man with rheumatoid arthritis. The sequenced material came from PBMCs. This sequence joins TRBV4-1 and TRBJ2-1; 13 positions match TRBD2. CDR3 loop: CASSQGELAGGPFYNEQFF. The CDR3 region has the DNA TGCGCCAGCAGCCAAGGGGAACTAGCGGGGGGGCCCTTCTACAATGAGCAGTTCTTC.